This is a list of T cell receptor beta chains from one sample in a study of cytomegalovirus exposure and HLA in healthy donors. Clones were sequenced by immunoSEQ multiplex PCR, and TCRdb holds only the in-frame ones, with some missing. The table lists around 120,000 clones, 75% to 90% of them singletons. Sequencing was carried out using PBMCs. Every receptor here comes from a woman aged 40-49 years in good health and CMV-seropositive. Each CDR3 is given with its conserved first and last residue. A D gene is named only where the DNA matches it firmly. Size tells how often a clone was seen (once, few, many) or the class of an expanded clone, and some rows leave it out.

V,D,J,size,CDR3,DNA
TRBV6-5,-,TRBJ1-5,few,CASSYSRYSNQPQHF,TGTGCCAGCAGTTACTCGAGGTATAGCAATCAGCCCCAGCATTTT
TRBV4-2,TRBD2,TRBJ2-3,once,CASSQETAIAGRSTDTQYF,TGTGCCAGCAGCCAAGAGACGGCAATAGCGGGACGTAGCACAGATACGCAGTATTTT
TRBV4-2,TRBD2,TRBJ2-5,few,CASSQATRGGLETQYF,TGTGCCAGCAGCCAAGCGACGCGGGGGGGCCTGGAGACCCAGTACTTC
TRBV23-1,TRBD1,TRBJ2-3,-,CASAMPGQGTDTQYF,TGCGCCAGCGCCATGCCGGGACAGGGCACAGATACGCAGTATTTT
TRBV10-3,TRBD2,TRBJ2-1,-,CAIGSRTSGGIGEQFF,TGTGCCATCGGTAGTCGGACTAGCGGGGGTATAGGGGAGCAGTTCTTC
TRBV27,-,TRBJ1-1,-,CASSRSTGNTEAFF,TGTGCCAGCAGTCGCTCCACGGGGAACACTGAAGCTTTCTTT
TRBV28,-,TRBJ1-5,-,CASSSRGSSNQPQHF,TGTGCCAGCAGTAGCAGGGGTAGTAGCAATCAGCCCCAGCATTTT
TRBV9,TRBD1,TRBJ2-2,-,CASSVGQGIGELFF,TGTGCCAGCAGCGTAGGACAGGGGATCGGGGAGCTGTTTTTT
TRBV5-1,-,TRBJ2-1,-,CASSLAAGPENEQFF,TGCGCCAGCAGCTTGGCGGCGGGCCCTGAGAATGAGCAGTTCTTC
TRBV6-1,-,TRBJ2-5,-,CASSRSGETQYF,TGTGCCAGCAGTCGGTCCGGTGAGACCCAGTACTTC
TRBV4-3,TRBD1,TRBJ2-2,-,CASSPRGPNTGELFF,TGCGCCAGCAGCCCCAGGGGGCCGAACACCGGGGAGCTGTTTTTT
TRBV4-3,TRBD2,TRBJ2-1,-,CASSQVAGVGNEQFF,TGCGCCAGCAGCCAAGTAGCGGGAGTAGGGAATGAGCAGTTCTTC
TRBV27,TRBD2,TRBJ2-7,-,CASSPGLAAYEQYF,TGTGCCAGCAGTCCAGGACTAGCGGCCTACGAGCAGTACTTC
TRBV30,TRBD1,TRBJ1-2,-,CAQARGGNYGYTF,TGTGCCCAAGCTCGAGGGGGCAACTATGGCTACACCTTC